This TCR beta chain was identified in a study of control samples from healthy donors and cancer patients. With 4 bases clipped from V and 2 bases from J, the junction kept 15 bases outside the gene matches. CDR3 size: 18 residues. Per the germline V gene, CDR1 is SGHRS and CDR2 is YFSETQ. Some clones are missing from TCRdb's copy, which holds only in-frame ones; the method was immunoSEQ multiplex PCR. The table has tens of thousands of clones, 85% to 90% seen once. The source material was PBMCs. The TCR was taken from a man over 45 with head and neck cancer. The chain is built from TRBV5-1 and TRBJ2-7; 10 bases map to TRBD2. The CDR3 nucleotides are TGCGCCAGCAGCCGAAGGAGTATCGGGACTAGCGTGGCCTACGAGCAGTACTTC. The encoded protein is CASSRRSIGTSVAYEQYF.